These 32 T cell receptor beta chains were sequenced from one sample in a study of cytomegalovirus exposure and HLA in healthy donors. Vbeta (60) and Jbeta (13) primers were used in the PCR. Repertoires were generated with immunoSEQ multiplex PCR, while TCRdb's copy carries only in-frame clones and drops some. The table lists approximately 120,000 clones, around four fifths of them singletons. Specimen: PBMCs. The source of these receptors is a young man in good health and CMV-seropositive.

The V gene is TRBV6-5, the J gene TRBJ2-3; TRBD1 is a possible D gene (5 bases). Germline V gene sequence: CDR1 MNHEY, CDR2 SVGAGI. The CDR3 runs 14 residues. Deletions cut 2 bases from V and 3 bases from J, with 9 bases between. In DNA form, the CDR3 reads TGTGCCAGCAGTTACGGACACTTAACAGATACGCAGTATTTT. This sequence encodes CASSYGHLTDTQYF.

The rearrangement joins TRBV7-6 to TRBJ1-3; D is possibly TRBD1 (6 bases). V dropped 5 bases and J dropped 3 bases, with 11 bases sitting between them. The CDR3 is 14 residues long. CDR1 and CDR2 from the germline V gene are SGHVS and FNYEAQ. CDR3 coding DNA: TGTGCCAGCAGCCGAGGACAGATTGGAAACACCATATATTTT. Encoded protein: CASSRGQIGNTIYF.

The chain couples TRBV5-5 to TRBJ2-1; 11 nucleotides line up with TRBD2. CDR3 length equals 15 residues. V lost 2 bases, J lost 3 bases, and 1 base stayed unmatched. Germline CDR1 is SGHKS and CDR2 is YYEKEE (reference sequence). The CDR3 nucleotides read TGTGCCAGCAGCTTTACTAGCGGGGGCTACAATGAGCAGTTCTTC. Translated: CASSFTSGGYNEQFF.

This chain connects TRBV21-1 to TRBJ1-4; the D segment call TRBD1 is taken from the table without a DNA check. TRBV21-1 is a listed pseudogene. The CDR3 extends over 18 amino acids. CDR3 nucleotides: TGTGCCAGCAGCAAGGGACAGCACCGCCGCGGCCGAGGTGAAAAACTGTTTTTT. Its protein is CASSKGQHRRGRGEKLFF.

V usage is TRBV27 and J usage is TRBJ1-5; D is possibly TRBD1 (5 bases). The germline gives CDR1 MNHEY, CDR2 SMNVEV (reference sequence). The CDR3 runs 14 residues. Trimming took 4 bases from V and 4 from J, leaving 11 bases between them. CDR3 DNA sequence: TGTGCCAGCAGTTCCCTGGACACGAATCAGCCCCAGCATTTT. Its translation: CASSSLDTNQPQHF.

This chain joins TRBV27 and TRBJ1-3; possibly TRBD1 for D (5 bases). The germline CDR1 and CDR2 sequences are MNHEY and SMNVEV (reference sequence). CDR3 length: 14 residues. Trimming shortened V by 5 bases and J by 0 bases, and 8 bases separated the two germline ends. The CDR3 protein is CASSAGPSGNTIYF. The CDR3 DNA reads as TGTGCCAGCAGTGCGGGGCCCTCTGGAAACACCATATATTTT.

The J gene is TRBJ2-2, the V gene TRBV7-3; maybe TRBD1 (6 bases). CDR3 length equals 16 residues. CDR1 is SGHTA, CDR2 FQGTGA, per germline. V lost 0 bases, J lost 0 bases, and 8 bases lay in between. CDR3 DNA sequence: TGTGCCAGCAGCTTAACGCAGGGGCCGAACACCGGGGAGCTGTTTTTT. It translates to CASSLTQGPNTGELFF.

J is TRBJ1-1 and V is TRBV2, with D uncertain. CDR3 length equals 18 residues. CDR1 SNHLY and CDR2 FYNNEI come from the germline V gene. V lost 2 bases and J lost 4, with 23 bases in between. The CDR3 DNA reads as TGTGCCAGCAGTGAAAAAGACCCCTACGGGTCCCCGGGCACTGAAGCTTTCTTT. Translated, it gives CASSEKDPYGSPGTEAFF. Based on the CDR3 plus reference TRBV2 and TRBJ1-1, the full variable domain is EPEVTQTPSHQVTQMGQEVILRCVPISNHLYFYWYRQILGQKVEFLVSFYNNEISEKSEIFDDQFSVERPDGSNFTLKIRSTKLEDSAMYFCASSEKDPYGSPGTEAFFGQGTRLTVV.

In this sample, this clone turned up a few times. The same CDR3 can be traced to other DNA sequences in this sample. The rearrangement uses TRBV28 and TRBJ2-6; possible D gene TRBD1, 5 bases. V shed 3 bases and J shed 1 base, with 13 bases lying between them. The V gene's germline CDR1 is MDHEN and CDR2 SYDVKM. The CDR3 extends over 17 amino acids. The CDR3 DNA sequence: TGTGCCAGCAGTTTTGATAAGTGGACATCTGGGGCCAACGTCCTGACTTTC. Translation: CASSFDKWTSGANVLTF.

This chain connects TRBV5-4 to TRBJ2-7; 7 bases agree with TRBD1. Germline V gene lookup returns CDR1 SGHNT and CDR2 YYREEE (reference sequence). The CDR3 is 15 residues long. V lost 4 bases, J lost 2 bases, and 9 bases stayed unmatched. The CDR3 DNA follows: TGTGCCAGCAGCCCGACGACAGGGAATCCCTACGAGCAGTACTTC. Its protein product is CASSPTTGNPYEQYF.

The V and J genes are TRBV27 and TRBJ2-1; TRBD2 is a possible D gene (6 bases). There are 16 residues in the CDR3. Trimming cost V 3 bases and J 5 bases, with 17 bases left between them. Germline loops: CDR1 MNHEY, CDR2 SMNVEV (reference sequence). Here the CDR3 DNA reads TGTGCCAGCAGTTTTGATCTTACTAGCACCCACAATGAGCAGTTCTTC. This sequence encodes CASSFDLTSTHNEQFF.

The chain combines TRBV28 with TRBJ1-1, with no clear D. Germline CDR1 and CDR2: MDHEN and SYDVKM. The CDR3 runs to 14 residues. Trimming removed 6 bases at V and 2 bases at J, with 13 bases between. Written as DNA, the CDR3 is TGTGCCAGCAGGGAGGGAAGGGCCAACACTGAAGCTTTCTTT. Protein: CASREGRANTEAFF.

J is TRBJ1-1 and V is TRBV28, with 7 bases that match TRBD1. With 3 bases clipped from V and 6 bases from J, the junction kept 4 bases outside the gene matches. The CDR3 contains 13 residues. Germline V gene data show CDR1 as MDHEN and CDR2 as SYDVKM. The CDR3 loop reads CASSLTGSAEAFF. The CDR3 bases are TGTGCCAGCAGTTTGACAGGGTCGGCTGAAGCTTTCTTT.

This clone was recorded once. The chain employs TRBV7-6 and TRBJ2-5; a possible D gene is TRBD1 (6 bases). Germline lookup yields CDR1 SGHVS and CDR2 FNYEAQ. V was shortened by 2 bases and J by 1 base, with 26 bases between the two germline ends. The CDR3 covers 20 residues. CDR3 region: CASSLPWGTTETGIQETQYF. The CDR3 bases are TGTGCCAGCAGCTTACCGTGGGGGACGACTGAAACAGGGATCCAAGAGACCCAGTACTTC.

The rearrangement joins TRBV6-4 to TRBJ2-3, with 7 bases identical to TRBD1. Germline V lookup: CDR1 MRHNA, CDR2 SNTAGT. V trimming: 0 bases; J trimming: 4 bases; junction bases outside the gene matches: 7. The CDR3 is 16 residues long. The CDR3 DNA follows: TGTGCCAGCAGTGACTCGGGGGCAGGGGGACCAGATACGCAGTATTTT. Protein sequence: CASSDSGAGGPDTQYF.

The CDR3 region has the DNA TGCGCCAGCAGCCAAGATCCGGACAGGGGGAATCAGCCCCAGCATTTT. Translated, it gives CASSQDPDRGNQPQHF. J is TRBJ1-5 and V is TRBV4-1; 10 bases are a match to TRBD1. The V segment lost 0 bases and the J segment 4 bases; nucleotides outside the gene matches: 3. The CDR3 has 16 amino acids. The germline V gene has CDR1 MGHRA and CDR2 YSYEKL.

Here the CDR3 DNA reads TGTGCCAGCAGCCCGCGGGACTCTTATAATGAGCAGTTCTTC. It is translated as CASSPRDSYNEQFF. The rearrangement uses TRBV7-9 and TRBJ2-1; weak D call: TRBD2 (6 bases). Germline V lookup: CDR1 SEHNR, CDR2 FQNEAQ (reference sequence). This CDR3 spans 14 amino acids. Trimming removed 5 bases at V and 7 bases at J, with 15 bases between.

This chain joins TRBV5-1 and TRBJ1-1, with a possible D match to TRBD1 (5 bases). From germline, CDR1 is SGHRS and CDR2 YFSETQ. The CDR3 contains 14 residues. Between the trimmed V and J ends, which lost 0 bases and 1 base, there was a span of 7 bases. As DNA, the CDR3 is TGCGCCAGCAGCTTGGAAGGGGCGAACACTGAAGCTTTCTTT. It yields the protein CASSLEGANTEAFF.

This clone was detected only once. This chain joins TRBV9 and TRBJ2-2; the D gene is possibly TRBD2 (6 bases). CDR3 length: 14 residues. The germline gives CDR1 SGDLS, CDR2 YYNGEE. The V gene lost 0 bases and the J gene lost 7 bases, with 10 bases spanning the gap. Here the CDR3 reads CASSVGGVNGELFF. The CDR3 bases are TGTGCCAGCAGCGTAGGCGGGGTAAACGGGGAGCTGTTTTTT.

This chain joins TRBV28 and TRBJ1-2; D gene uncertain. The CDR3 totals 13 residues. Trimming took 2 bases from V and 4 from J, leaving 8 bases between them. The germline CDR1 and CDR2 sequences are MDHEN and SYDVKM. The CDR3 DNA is TGTGCCAGCAGTTTAAGCACTACCTATGGCTACACCTTC. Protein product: CASSLSTTYGYTF.

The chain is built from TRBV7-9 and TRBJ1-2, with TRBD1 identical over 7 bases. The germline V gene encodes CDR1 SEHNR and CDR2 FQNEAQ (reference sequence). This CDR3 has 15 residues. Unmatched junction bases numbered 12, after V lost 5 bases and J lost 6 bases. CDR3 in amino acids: CASSPIEDRLNGYTF. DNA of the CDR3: TGTGCCAGCAGCCCTATCGAGGACAGGTTAAATGGCTACACCTTC. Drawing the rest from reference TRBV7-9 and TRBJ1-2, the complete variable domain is DTGVSQNPRHKITKRGQNVTFRCDPISEHNRLYWYRQTLGQGPEFLTYFQNEAQLEKSRLLSDRFSAERPKGSFSTLEIQRTEQGDSAMYLCASSPIEDRLNGYTFGSGTRLTVV.

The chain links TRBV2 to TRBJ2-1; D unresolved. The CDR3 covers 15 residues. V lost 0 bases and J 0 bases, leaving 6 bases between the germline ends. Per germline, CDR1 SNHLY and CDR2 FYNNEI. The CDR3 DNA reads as TGTGCCAGCAGTGAAGCTCTCAGCTCCTACAATGAGCAGTTCTTC. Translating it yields CASSEALSSYNEQFF.

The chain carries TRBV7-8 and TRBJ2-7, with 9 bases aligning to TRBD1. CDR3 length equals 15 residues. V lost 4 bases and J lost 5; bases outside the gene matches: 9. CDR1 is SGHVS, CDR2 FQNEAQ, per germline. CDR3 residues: CASSSSWGQGDEQYF. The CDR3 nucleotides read TGTGCCAGCAGCTCAAGCTGGGGACAGGGCGACGAGCAGTACTTC.

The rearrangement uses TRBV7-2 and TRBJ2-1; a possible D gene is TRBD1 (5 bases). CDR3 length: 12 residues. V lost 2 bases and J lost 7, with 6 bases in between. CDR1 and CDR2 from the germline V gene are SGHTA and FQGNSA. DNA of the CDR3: TGTGCCAGCAGCTTACAGGGAAATGAGCAGTTCTTC. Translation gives CASSLQGNEQFF.

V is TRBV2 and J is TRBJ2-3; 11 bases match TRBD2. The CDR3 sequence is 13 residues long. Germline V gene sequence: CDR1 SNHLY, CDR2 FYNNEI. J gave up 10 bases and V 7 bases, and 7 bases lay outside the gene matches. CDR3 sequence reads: CASNSGGGVAQYF. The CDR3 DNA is TGTGCCAGCAATAGCGGGGGGGGAGTTGCGCAGTATTTT.

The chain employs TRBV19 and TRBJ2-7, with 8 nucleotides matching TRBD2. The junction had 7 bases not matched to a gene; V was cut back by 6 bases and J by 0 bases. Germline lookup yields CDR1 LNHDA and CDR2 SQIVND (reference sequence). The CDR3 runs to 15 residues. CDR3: CASSPSGGSSYEQYF. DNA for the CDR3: TGTGCCAGTAGCCCGAGCGGGGGCAGCTCCTACGAGCAGTACTTC.

DNA of the CDR3: TGCAGCGTTGTTGGGACTTACAGCTCTGGAAACACCATATATTTT. It encodes CSVVGTYSSGNTIYF. The chain employs TRBV29-1 and TRBJ1-3; D is possibly TRBD1 (5 bases). The CDR3 length is 15 residues. Deletions cut 4 bases from V and 0 bases from J, with 13 bases between. Germline V gene data show CDR1 as SQVTM and CDR2 as ANQGSEA.

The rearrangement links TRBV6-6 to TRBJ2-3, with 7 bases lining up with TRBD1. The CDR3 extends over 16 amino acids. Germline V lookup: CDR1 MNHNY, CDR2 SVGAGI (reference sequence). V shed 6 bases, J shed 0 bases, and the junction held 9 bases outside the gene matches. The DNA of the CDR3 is TGTGCCAGCAGAAGCCCGGGACAGACTAGCACAGATACGCAGTATTTT. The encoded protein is CASRSPGQTSTDTQYF.

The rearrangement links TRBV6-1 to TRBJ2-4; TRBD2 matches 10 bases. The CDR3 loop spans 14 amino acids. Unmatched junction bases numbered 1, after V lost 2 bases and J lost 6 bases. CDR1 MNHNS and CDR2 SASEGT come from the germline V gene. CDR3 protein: CASSESGGANIQYF. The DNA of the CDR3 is TGTGCCAGCAGTGAAAGCGGGGGGGCAAACATTCAGTACTTC.

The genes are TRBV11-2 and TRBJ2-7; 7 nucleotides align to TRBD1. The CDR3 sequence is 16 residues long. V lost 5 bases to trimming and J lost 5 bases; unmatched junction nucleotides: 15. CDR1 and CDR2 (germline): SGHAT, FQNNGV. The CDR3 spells CASSHPGGSGGDEQYF. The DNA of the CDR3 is TGTGCCAGCAGCCACCCCGGAGGCTCAGGGGGTGACGAGCAGTACTTC.

The CDR3 DNA reads as TGTGCCAGCAGCGGGGTAGCGGGACACGACTACGAGCAGTACTTC. The encoded protein is CASSGVAGHDYEQYF. The genes are TRBV7-9 and TRBJ2-5, with TRBD2 matching 8 bases. The J call may be in error: the DNA end matches TRBJ2-7 better. This CDR3 is 15 amino acids long. CDR1 SEHNR and CDR2 FQNEAQ come from the germline V gene (reference sequence).

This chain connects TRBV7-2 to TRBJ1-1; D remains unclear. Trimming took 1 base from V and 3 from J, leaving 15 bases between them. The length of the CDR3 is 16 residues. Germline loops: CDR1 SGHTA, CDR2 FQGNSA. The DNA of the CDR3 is TGTGCCAGCAGCTTAGTGCCGAGACCGACTGACACTGAAGCTTTCTTT. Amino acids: CASSLVPRPTDTEAFF. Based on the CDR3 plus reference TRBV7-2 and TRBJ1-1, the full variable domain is GAGVSQSPSNKVTEKGKDVELRCDPISGHTALYWYRQSLGQGLEFLIYFQGNSAPDKSGLPSDRFSAERTGGSVSTLTIQRTQQEDSAVYLCASSLVPRPTDTEAFFGQGTRLTVV.